One sample yielded the 12 T cell receptor beta chains listed below, sequenced in a study of blood T cell repertoires in COVID-19. Using immunoSEQ multiplex PCR, the repertoire was profiled, and TCRdb retains in-frame clones only, with some absent. The top ten hold 11% of the sample, which has roughly 260,000 clones, roughly 90% seen once. Sample: peripheral blood. These TCRs come from a woman aged 30 to 39 with COVID-19, enrolled during active disease.

V usage is TRBV19 and J usage is TRBJ2-1; 8 bases line up with TRBD2. The V gene's germline CDR1 is LNHDA and CDR2 SQIVND (reference sequence). This CDR3 contains 17 residues. The V segment lost 0 bases and the J segment 2 bases; nucleotides outside the gene matches: 6. This CDR3 is CASSIDAGTSPYNEQFF. CDR3 nucleotides: TGTGCCAGTAGTATAGATGCCGGGACTAGTCCCTACAATGAGCAGTTCTTC. The whole variable domain, remainder taken from reference TRBV19 and TRBJ2-1, is DGGITQSPKYLFRKEGQNVTLSCEQNLNHDAMYWYRQDPGQGLRLIYYSQIVNDFQKGDIAEGYSVSREKKESFPLTVTSAQKNPTAFYLCASSIDAGTSPYNEQFFGPGTRLTVL.

The V call is TRBV5-1, the J call TRBJ2-5; 10 bases agree with TRBD2. The germline CDR1 and CDR2 sequences are SGHRS and YFSETQ. V lost 0 bases to trimming and J lost 5 bases; unmatched junction nucleotides: 4. There are 15 residues in the CDR3. Written as DNA, the CDR3 is TGCGCCAGCAGCTTGGGACTAGCGGGTATGGAGACCCAGTACTTC. Translation: CASSLGLAGMETQYF.

J is TRBJ1-2 and V is TRBV7-9, with TRBD1 matching over 9 bases. The CDR3 runs to 13 residues. With V trimmed by 5 bases and J by 4 bases, 2 bases remained unmatched. Per germline, CDR1 SEHNR and CDR2 FQNEAQ (reference sequence). This CDR3 reads CASSEDRGYGYTF. CDR3 sequence (DNA): TGTGCCAGCAGCGAGGACAGGGGCTATGGCTACACCTTC.

This chain's CDR3 is CASSLGLADTGELFF. The CDR3 bases are TGTGCCAGCAGCTTAGGCCTAGCTGACACCGGGGAGCTGTTTTTT. The genes are TRBV11-2 and TRBJ2-2, with TRBD2 as a possible D gene (5 bases). CDR3 size: 15 residues. CDR1 and CDR2 (germline): SGHAT, FQNNGV. Trimming stripped 1 base from V and 3 bases from J, with 9 bases between.

This chain connects TRBV7-9 to TRBJ2-3; 12 nucleotides match TRBD2. CDR1 is SEHNR, CDR2 FQNEAQ, per germline (reference sequence). The CDR3 length is 17 residues. Trimming at V came to 2 bases and at J to 5 bases, leaving 8 bases not matched to a gene. CDR3: CASSLPPPGLAGDTQYF. The CDR3 coding sequence is TGTGCCAGCAGCTTACCTCCGCCGGGACTAGCGGGAGATACGCAGTATTTT. The full variable domain, completed using reference TRBV7-9 and TRBJ2-3, is DTGVSQNPRHKITKRGQNVTFRCDPISEHNRLYWYRQTLGQGPEFLTYFQNEAQLEKSRLLSDRFSAERPKGSFSTLEIQRTEQGDSAMYLCASSLPPPGLAGDTQYFGPGTRLTVL.

This clone appeared a single time. The chain joins TRBV5-4 to TRBJ2-1, with 7 bases fitting TRBD2. This CDR3 is built from 14 residues. With 2 bases clipped from V and 1 base from J, the junction kept 0 bases outside the gene matches. Germline lookup yields CDR1 SGHNT and CDR2 YYREEE (reference sequence). The CDR3 DNA follows: TGTGCCAGCAGCTTCGGGGGGTCCTACAATGAGCAGTTCTTC. Encoded protein: CASSFGGSYNEQFF.

The table lists this clone with a count of one. The chain couples TRBV24-1 to TRBJ2-7; 12 bases agree with TRBD1. The germline CDR1 and CDR2 sequences are KGHDR and SFDVKD. The CDR3 runs 15 residues. V shed 3 bases and J 5 bases; nucleotides not matched to a gene: 4. In DNA, the CDR3 is TGTGCCACCAGTGATCAAGGGACAGGGGGCAACGAGCAGTACTTC. The encoded protein is CATSDQGTGGNEQYF.

The gene calls are TRBV18 and TRBJ1-1, with 8 positions matching TRBD1. V dropped 7 bases and J dropped 1; count of bases not matched to a gene: 8. This CDR3 is 15 amino acids long. Germline V gene lookup returns CDR1 KGHSH and CDR2 LQKENI. Written as DNA, the CDR3 is TGTGCCAGCTGGCTTGGACAGGGACAGAACACTGAAGCTTTCTTT. Encoded protein: CASWLGQGQNTEAFF.

V usage is TRBV24-1 and J usage is TRBJ2-1; 11 positions agree with TRBD2. This CDR3 is 16 amino acids long. Germline-derived CDR1 and CDR2 are KGHDR and SFDVKD. V shed 3 bases, J shed 3 bases, and the junction held 3 bases outside the gene matches. The CDR3 is CATSDAGTSGYNEQFF. DNA for the CDR3: TGTGCCACCAGTGATGCCGGGACTAGCGGCTACAATGAGCAGTTCTTC.

The V gene is TRBV28, the J gene TRBJ2-7; 7 bases map to TRBD2. Trimming cost V 4 bases and J 4 bases; bases outside gene matches: 7. The CDR3 has 14 amino acids. From germline, CDR1 is MDHEN and CDR2 SYDVKM. The CDR3 loop is CASSWGGGAYEQYF. CDR3 sequence (DNA): TGTGCCAGCAGTTGGGGGGGAGGCGCTTACGAGCAGTACTTC.

The rearrangement uses TRBV4-3 and TRBJ1-5; 9 bases fit TRBD1. The germline gives CDR1 LGHNA, CDR2 YSLEER. The CDR3 is made up of 13 amino acids. Losses at the gene ends were 4 bases for V and 7 bases for J; bases not matched to a gene: 2. The CDR3 here is CASSLGTGQPQHF. CDR3 DNA: TGCGCCAGCAGCCTCGGGACAGGGCAGCCCCAGCATTTT.

This clone is a singleton in its sample. The V call is TRBV9, the J call TRBJ1-4; a possible D gene is TRBD1 (5 bases). The length of the CDR3 is 17 residues. The germline gives CDR1 SGDLS, CDR2 YYNGEE. The V gene lost 4 bases and the J gene lost 12 bases, with 28 bases spanning the gap. CDR3 region: CASSPRGTGKAAGELFF. The CDR3, as DNA: TGTGCCAGCAGCCCCCGGGGGACGGGGAAAGCCGCGGGGGAACTGTTTTTT.